The source of this TCR beta chain is a study of blood T cells in healthy people across ages. There are a few counts of this clonotype. The germline V gene encodes CDR1 DFQATT and CDR2 SNEGSKA (reference sequence). Trimming removed 0 bases from V and 3 bases from J, with 14 bases in between. CDR3 size: 15 residues. Primers used in a second PCR of roughly 6 to 11 cycles were a sample-barcoded 5' primer and a J-beta primer mix. TCRdb reprocessed the 5' RACE reads via MiXCR and lists one record per CDR3 protein. The repertoire consists of 1.6 million or so distinct CDR3 sequences, with almost 35% occurring once and the leading ten covering over 9%.

The source of this sequence is a woman under 40 in good health. The sample consisted of blood. The chain carries TRBV20-1 and TRBJ2-5; D is unclear. CDR3 in DNA: TGCAGTGCTAGAGATCCCCTAGAACTTAAAGAGACCCAGTACTTC. It is translated as CSARDPLELKETQYF.